This T cell receptor (beta chain) was identified during a study of OX40 agonist ivuxolimab in advanced cancers. Study conclusions and caveats: CD4+ and CD8+ blood T cells expanded clonally by week 6 at 0.1 to 3.0 mg/kg. Average numbers of expanded clones were greater in CD8+ T cells than in CD4+.

Between the trimmed V and J ends, which lost 1 base and 5 bases, there was a span of 11 bases. The CDR3 has 14 amino acids. Looked up from germline, CDR1 is MGHRA and CDR2 is YSYEKL. Exclusion applied to patients with autoimmune disease history or systemic immunosuppression. Sequencing used immunoSEQ multiplex PCR; TCRdb keeps in-frame clones, though not all of them. This sample has some 98,000 clones, with about nine tenths found just once. A remark on this clone: Its antigen is not known.

The sequencing here drew on CD4+ or CD8+ T cells sorted from blood, taken in a trial of the OX40 agonist ivuxolimab. The chain combines TRBV4-1 with TRBJ2-5; D call uncertain. The receptor comes from an adult with an advanced solid tumor such as melanoma, head and neck, liver or kidney cancer. The CDR3 loop reads CASSQGSITETQYF. CDR3 in DNA: TGCGCCAGCAGCCAAGGCTCGATTACGGAGACCCAGTACTTC.